The 3 T cell receptor beta chains below come from one sample, sequenced in a study of blood T cells in healthy people across ages. Using a J-beta primer mix together with a sample-barcoded 5' primer, a second PCR was run for about 6 to 12 cycles. A single record per CDR3 protein comes from TCRdb applying MiXCR to the 5' RACE reads. The profile shows more than 550,000 distinct CDR3 sequences, about 24% of them singletons. Sequenced: blood. These receptors were obtained from a man between 65 and 85 years old in good health.

There are a few counts of this clonotype. The V call is TRBV29-1, the J call TRBJ2-1; D is unresolved. Between the trimmed V and J ends, which lost 1 base and 0 bases, there was a span of 4 bases. The CDR3 spans 13 residues. CDR1 and CDR2 (germline): SQVTM, ANQGSEA. CDR3 loop: CSVEGGSYNEQFF. DNA of the CDR3: TGCAGCGTTGAAGGGGGCTCCTACAATGAGCAGTTCTTC.

This clonotype was observed a handful of times. The chain has TRBV12-3 or TRBV12-4 and TRBJ1-5; no firm D call. V was cut by 4 bases and J by 2 bases, with 15 bases left in between. The CDR3 is 16 residues long. The CDR3 region is CASSSWEGGGNQPQHF. Written as DNA, the CDR3 is TGTGCCAGCAGTTCCTGGGAGGGTGGGGGCAATCAGCCCCAGCATTTT.

This clonotype was seen a handful of times. The chain has TRBV7-6 and TRBJ1-3; 7 positions agree with TRBD1. The V segment lost 5 bases and the J segment 4 bases; nucleotides outside the gene matches: 8. The CDR3 sequence is 15 residues long. Per germline, CDR1 SGHVS and CDR2 FNYEAQ. CDR3 in DNA: TGTGCCAGCAGCGTCGGGACAGTGATAGGAAACACCATATATTTT. It yields the protein CASSVGTVIGNTIYF.